The next 11 T cell receptor beta chains were all read from a single sample in a study of blood T cell repertoires in COVID-19. The table came from immunoSEQ multiplex PCR; TCRdb's copy has only in-frame clones and leaves some out. The sample has 20,000 to 30,000 clones; 90% are singletons. Source material: peripheral blood. Every receptor here comes from a man aged 65 to 79 with acute or convalescent COVID-19.

This chain connects TRBV7-7 to TRBJ2-3; 8 bases fit TRBD2. CDR1 and CDR2 from the germline V gene are SSHAT and FNYEAQ (reference sequence). There are 14 residues in the CDR3. The junction had 5 bases not matched to a gene; V was cut back by 5 bases and J by 4 bases. Written as DNA, the CDR3 is TGTGCCAGCAGCCAAGGACTAGCTGCAGATACGCAGTATTTT. Protein product: CASSQGLAADTQYF.

The chain couples TRBV5-4 to TRBJ2-2, with 10 nucleotides matching TRBD1. The CDR3 runs 15 residues. The V segment lost 6 bases and the J segment 6 bases; nucleotides outside the gene matches: 8. Germline CDR1 SGHNT, CDR2 YYREEE (reference sequence). Here the CDR3 reads CASTMDRGVAGELFF. CDR3 bases: TGTGCCAGCACCATGGACAGGGGGGTTGCCGGGGAGCTGTTTTTT.

The J gene is TRBJ1-2, the V gene TRBV28; the D gene is possibly TRBD1 (6 bases). Trimming took off 5 bases at V and 2 bases at J, with 18 bases between the two ends. The germline V gene has CDR1 MDHEN and CDR2 SYDVKM. CDR3 size: 16 residues. CDR3 in amino acids: CASSPRGARGNYGYTF. The CDR3 DNA sequence: TGTGCCAGCAGTCCCCGAGGGGCGAGGGGGAACTATGGCTACACCTTC.

This clone showed up just once. The CDR3 loop reads CASSQDERRGYNSPLHF. The CDR3 DNA reads TGTGCCAGCAGTCAGGACGAGAGAAGGGGGTATAATTCACCCCTCCACTTT. The V and J genes are TRBV6-2 or TRBV6-3 and TRBJ1-6, with D possibly being TRBD1 (6 bases). This CDR3 has 17 amino acids. The V gene's germline CDR1 is MNHEY and CDR2 SVGEGT. Trimming cost V 5 bases and J 4 bases, with 18 bases left between them.

The rearrangement uses TRBV13 and TRBJ2-3; TRBD2 matches 12 bases. This CDR3 has 17 residues. Germline CDR1 is PRHDT and CDR2 is FYEKMQ (reference sequence). With 4 bases clipped from V and 6 bases from J, the junction kept 11 bases outside the gene matches. The CDR3 here is CASSSRTTSGSWDTQYF. The CDR3 coding sequence is TGTGCCAGCAGCTCCCGCACGACTAGCGGGAGCTGGGATACGCAGTATTTT. The full variable domain, rest sourced from reference TRBV13 and TRBJ2-3, is AAGVIQSPRHLIKEKRETATLKCYPIPRHDTVYWYQQGPGQDPQFLISFYEKMQSDKGSIPDRFSAQQFSDYHSELNMSSLELGDSALYFCASSSRTTSGSWDTQYFGPGTRLTVL.

V usage is TRBV3-1 (or the pseudogene TRBV3-2) and J usage is TRBJ2-3; TRBD2 matches 10 bases. Trimming removed 2 bases from V and 1 base from J; junction bases left unmatched: 3. CDR3 length: 16 amino acids. Germline CDR1 reads LGHDT; CDR2 reads YNNKEL (reference sequence). CDR3 bases: TGTGCCAGCAGCCAACTAGCGGGAGTTGGCACAGATACGCAGTATTTT. Its protein product is CASSQLAGVGTDTQYF.

This chain joins TRBV29-1 and TRBJ2-7; a possible D gene is TRBD1 (5 bases). Trimming pared 7 bases from V and 1 base from J, leaving 14 bases between. CDR3 length: 13 residues. Germline V gene sequence: CDR1 SQVTM, CDR2 ANQGSEA. The CDR3 loop reads CSALTDSSYEQYF. DNA of the CDR3: TGCAGCGCCCTGACAGATTCTTCCTACGAGCAGTACTTC.

The genes are TRBV10-3 and TRBJ2-1; 13 bases fit TRBD2. The CDR3 runs 17 residues. V lost 6 bases, J lost 0 bases, and 5 bases stayed unmatched. Germline lookup yields CDR1 ENHRY and CDR2 SYGVKD. The CDR3 loop reads CAISRTSGRVSYNEQFF. The CDR3 DNA follows: TGTGCCATCAGCAGAACTAGCGGGAGGGTCTCCTACAATGAGCAGTTCTTC.

This clone was observed a handful of times. The chain couples TRBV5-6 to TRBJ1-1, with 10 bases that match TRBD1. The ends lost 3 bases at V and 5 bases at J; junction bases unmatched: 7. This CDR3 contains 15 residues. The germline CDR1 and CDR2 sequences are SGHDT and YYEEEE. CDR3 sequence: CASSWYGQGGTEAFF. The CDR3 DNA follows: TGTGCCAGCAGCTGGTACGGACAGGGGGGAACTGAAGCTTTCTTT.

V gene TRBV4-3 combines with J gene TRBJ2-1, with a weak D call TRBD1 (5 bases). V lost 3 bases, J lost 2 bases, and 11 bases lay in between. The CDR3 loop spans 15 amino acids. The V gene's germline CDR1 is LGHNA and CDR2 YSLEER. CDR3 DNA sequence: TGCGCCAGCAGCCATGGACATACTACCTACAATGAGCAGTTCTTC. Its protein product is CASSHGHTTYNEQFF.

This rearrangement joins TRBV4-2 to TRBJ2-2, with 11 bases fitting TRBD1. The CDR3 extends over 17 amino acids. V was pared by 3 bases and J by 1 base, with 4 bases of the junction left unmatched. The germline V gene has CDR1 LGHNA and CDR2 YNFKEQ. Written as DNA, the CDR3 is TGTGCCAGCAGCCATGCCGGGACAGGGGGGAACACCGGGGAGCTGTTTTTT. This sequence encodes CASSHAGTGGNTGELFF.